This paragraph reports one TCR beta chain. This record belongs to a study of blood T cell repertoires in COVID-19. Background on the study: There were acute and convalescent COVID-19 samples, and they came from the United States, Italy and Spain.

The CDR3 has 14 residues. The V and J ends lost 0 bases and 2 bases, in that order; junction bases with no gene match: 2. Germline CDR1 reads SGHRS; CDR2 reads YFSETQ. Source study methods: How many nucleated cells were present was estimated from reference gene primer amplification. Only in-frame clones appear in the TCRdb table, and some are missing; sequencing was by immunoSEQ multiplex PCR. That table gives V, J and clone size, and the DNA gave D and trimming. The table includes 95,000 to 100,000 clones, 79% detected once. This sequence was found in an elderly woman with active or convalescent COVID-19. The material sequenced was peripheral blood. The V gene is TRBV5-1, the J gene TRBJ2-7; 7 nucleotides line up with TRBD2. The CDR3: CASSLASGPYEQYF. CDR3 DNA: TGCGCCAGCAGCTTGGCTAGCGGCCCCTACGAGCAGTACTTC.